In its sample, the clone carrying this T cell receptor beta chain was seen a few times. Per the original data handling: From reference gene primer amplification, estimates of nucleated cell counts were derived. Here immunoSEQ multiplex PCR was the method, and the copy in TCRdb shows in-frame clones only, minus some. Clone size and V and J calls were adopted from that table, with D and trimming inferred from the DNA. The table records fewer than 300,000 clones, approximately 87% of them present only once. V was pared by 3 bases and J by 5 bases, with 17 bases between. In germline, CDR1 is SGDLS, CDR2 YYNGEE. The CDR3 is 15 residues long. The sample is drawn from a study of blood T cell repertoires in COVID-19. Study at large: In each case, the material was cDNA or gDNA derived from T cells, B-cell-depleted T cells, or PBMCs.

The TCR comes from a woman aged 40 to 50 who had recovered from COVID-19. The sequencing input was peripheral blood. The V and J genes are TRBV9 and TRBJ1-1; D remains unclear. CDR3 loop: CASSADPRGGTEAFF. The DNA of the CDR3 is TGTGCCAGCAGCGCGGACCCACGGGGTGGGACTGAAGCTTTCTTT.